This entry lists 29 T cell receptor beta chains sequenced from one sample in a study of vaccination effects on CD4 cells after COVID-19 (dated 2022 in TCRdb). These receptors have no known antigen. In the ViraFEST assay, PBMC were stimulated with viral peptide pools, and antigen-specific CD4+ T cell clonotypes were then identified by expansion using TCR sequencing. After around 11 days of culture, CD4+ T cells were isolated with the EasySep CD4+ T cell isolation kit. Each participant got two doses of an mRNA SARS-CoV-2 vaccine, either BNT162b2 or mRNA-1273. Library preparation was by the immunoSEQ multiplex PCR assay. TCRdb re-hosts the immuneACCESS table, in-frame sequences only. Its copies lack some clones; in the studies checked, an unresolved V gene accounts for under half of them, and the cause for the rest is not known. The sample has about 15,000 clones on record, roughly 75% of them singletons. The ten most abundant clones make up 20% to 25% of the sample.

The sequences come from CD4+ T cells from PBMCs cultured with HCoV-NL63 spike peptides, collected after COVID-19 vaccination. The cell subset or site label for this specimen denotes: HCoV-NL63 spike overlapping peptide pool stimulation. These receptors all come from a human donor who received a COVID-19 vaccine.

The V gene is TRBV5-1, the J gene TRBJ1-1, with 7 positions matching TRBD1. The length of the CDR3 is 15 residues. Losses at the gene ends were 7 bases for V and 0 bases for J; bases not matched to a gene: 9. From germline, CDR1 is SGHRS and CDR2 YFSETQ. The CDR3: CASGKGGTMNTEAFF. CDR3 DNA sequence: TGCGCCAGCGGCAAAGGGGGCACCATGAACACTGAAGCTTTCTTT.

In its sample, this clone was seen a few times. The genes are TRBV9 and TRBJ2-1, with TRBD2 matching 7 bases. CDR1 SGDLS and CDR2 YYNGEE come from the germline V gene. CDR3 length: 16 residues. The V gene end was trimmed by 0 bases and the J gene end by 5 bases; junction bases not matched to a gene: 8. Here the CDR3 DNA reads TGTGCCAGCAGCGTAGGGCCGGCGGGGGTTCACAATGAGCAGTTCTTC. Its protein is CASSVGPAGVHNEQFF.

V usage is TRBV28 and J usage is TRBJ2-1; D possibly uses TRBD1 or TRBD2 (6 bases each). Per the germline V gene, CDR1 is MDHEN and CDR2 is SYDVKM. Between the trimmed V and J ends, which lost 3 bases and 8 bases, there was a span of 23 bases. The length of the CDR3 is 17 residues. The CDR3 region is CASSFFTGASEGDEQFF. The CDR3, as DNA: TGTGCCAGCAGTTTTTTCACGGGGGCTAGTGAAGGCGATGAGCAGTTCTTC.

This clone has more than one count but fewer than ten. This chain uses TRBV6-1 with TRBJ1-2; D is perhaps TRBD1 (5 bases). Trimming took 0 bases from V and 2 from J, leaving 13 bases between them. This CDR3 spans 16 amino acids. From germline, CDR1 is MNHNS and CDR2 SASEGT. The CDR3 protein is CASSEATAEPNYGYTF. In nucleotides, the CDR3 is TGTGCCAGCAGTGAAGCGACAGCCGAGCCCAACTATGGCTACACCTTC.

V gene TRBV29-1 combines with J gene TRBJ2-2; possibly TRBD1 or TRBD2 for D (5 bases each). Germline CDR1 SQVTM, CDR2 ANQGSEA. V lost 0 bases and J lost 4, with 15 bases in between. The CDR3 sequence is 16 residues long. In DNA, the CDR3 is TGCAGCGTTGAAGAGAGGGGACGGAGGAGCACCGGGGAGCTGTTTTTT. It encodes CSVEERGRRSTGELFF.

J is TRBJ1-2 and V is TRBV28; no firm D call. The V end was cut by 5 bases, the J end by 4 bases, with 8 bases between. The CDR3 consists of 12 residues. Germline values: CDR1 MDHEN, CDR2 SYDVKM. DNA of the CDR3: TGTGCCAGCAGTCTCCTCAGCTATGGCTACACCTTC. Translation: CASSLLSYGYTF.

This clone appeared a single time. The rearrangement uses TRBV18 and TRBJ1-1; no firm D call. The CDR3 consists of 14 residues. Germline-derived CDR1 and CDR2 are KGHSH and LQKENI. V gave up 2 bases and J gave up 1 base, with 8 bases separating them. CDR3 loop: CASSPIEKNTEAFF. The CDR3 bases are TGTGCCAGCTCACCAATTGAAAAGAACACTGAAGCTTTCTTT.

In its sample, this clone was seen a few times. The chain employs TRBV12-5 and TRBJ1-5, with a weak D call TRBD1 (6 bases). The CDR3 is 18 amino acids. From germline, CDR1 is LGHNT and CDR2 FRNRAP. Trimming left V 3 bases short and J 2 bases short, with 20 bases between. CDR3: CASGLQGRGMGGNQPQHF. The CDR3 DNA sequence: TGTGCTAGTGGTTTACAGGGACGGGGTATGGGGGGCAATCAGCCCCAGCATTTT.

In nucleotides, the CDR3 is TGCGCCAGCAGCTCTCGGGCTAGCTCCTACGAGCAGTACTTC. It encodes CASSSRASSYEQYF. The chain couples TRBV5-1 to TRBJ2-7; D remains ambiguous. Germline-derived CDR1 and CDR2 are SGHRS and YFSETQ. V lost 3 bases, J lost 0 bases, and 10 bases lay in between. The CDR3 has 14 residues.

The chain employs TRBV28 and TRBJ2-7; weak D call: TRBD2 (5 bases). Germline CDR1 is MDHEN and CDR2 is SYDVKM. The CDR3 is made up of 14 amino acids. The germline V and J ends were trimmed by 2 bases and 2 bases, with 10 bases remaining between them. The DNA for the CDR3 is TGTGCCAGCAGTTTACTAGCCCAGCCCTACGAGCAGTACTTC. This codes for CASSLLAQPYEQYF.

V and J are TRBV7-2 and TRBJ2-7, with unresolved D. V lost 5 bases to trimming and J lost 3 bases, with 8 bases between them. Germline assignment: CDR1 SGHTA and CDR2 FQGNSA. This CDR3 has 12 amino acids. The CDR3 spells CASSPNLYEQYF. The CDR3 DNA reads TGTGCCAGCAGCCCAAACCTCTACGAGCAGTACTTC.

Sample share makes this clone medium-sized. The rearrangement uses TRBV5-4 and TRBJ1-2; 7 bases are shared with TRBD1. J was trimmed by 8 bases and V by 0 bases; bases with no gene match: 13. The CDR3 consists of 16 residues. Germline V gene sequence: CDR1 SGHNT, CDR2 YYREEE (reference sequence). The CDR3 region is CASSLAGLEGAKGYTF. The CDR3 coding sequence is TGTGCCAGCAGCTTGGCGGGTCTCGAGGGGGCGAAAGGCTACACCTTC.

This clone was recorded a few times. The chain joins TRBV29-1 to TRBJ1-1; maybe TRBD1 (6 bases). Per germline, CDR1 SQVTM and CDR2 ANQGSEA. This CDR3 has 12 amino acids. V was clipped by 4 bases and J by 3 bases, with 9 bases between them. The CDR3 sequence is CSVGQVDTEAFF. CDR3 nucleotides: TGCAGCGTTGGACAGGTAGACACTGAAGCTTTCTTT.

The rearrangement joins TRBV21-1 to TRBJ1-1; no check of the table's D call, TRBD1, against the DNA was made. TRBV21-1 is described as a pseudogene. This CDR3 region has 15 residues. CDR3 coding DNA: TGTGCCAGCAGCAAAGTTAGGGGGCGCAGAACTGAAGCTTTCTTT. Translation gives CASSKVRGRRTEAFF.

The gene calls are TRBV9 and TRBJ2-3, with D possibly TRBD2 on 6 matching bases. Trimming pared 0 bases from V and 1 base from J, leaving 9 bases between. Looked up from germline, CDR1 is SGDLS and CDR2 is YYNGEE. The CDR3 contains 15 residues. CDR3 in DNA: TGTGCCAGCAGCGTAGATGCTAGCGGCACAGATACGCAGTATTTT. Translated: CASSVDASGTDTQYF.

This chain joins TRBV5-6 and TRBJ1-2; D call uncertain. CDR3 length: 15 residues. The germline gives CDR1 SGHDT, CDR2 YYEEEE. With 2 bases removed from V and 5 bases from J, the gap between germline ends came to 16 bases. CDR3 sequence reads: CASSLVENFLYGYTF. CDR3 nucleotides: TGTGCCAGCAGCTTAGTAGAGAACTTCCTATATGGCTACACCTTC. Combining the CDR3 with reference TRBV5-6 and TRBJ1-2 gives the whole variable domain DAGVTQSPTHLIKTRGQQVTLRCSPKSGHDTVSWYQQALGQGPQFIFQYYEEEERQRGNFPDRFSGHQFPNYSSELNVNALLLGDSALYLCASSLVENFLYGYTFGSGTRLTVV.

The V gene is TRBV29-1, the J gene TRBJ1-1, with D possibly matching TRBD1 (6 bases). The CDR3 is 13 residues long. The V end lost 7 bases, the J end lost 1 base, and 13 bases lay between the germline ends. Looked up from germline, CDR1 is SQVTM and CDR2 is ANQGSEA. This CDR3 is CSAQQGPNTEAFF. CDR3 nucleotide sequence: TGCAGCGCCCAACAGGGCCCGAACACTGAAGCTTTCTTT.

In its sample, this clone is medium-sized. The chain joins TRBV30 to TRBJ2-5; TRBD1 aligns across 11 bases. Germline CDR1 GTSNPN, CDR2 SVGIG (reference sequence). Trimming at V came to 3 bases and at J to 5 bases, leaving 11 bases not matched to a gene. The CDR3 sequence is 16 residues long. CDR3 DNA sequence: TGTGCCTGGAGCCACGGACAGGGGGCACCAAGGGAGACCCAGTACTTC. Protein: CAWSHGQGAPRETQYF.

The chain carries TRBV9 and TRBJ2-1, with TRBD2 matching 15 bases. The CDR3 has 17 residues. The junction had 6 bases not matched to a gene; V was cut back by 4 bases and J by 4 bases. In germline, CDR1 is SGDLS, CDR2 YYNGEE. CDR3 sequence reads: CASSPPGLAGGYNEQFF. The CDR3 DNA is TGTGCCAGCAGCCCTCCGGGACTAGCGGGAGGATACAATGAGCAGTTCTTC.

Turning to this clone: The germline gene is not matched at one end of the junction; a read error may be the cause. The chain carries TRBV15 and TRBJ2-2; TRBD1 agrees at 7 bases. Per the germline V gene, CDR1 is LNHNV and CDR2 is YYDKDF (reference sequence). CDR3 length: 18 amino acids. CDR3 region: CATSREFQGQPKTGELFF. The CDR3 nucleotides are TGTGCCACCAGCAGAGAATTCCAGGGACAGCCGAAAACCGGGGAGCTGTTTTTT.

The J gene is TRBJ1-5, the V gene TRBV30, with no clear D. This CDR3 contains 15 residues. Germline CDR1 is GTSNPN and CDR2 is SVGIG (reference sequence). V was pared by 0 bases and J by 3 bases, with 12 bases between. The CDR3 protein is CAWSVGGLVNQPQHF. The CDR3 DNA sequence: TGTGCCTGGAGTGTAGGAGGGTTAGTCAATCAGCCCCAGCATTTT.

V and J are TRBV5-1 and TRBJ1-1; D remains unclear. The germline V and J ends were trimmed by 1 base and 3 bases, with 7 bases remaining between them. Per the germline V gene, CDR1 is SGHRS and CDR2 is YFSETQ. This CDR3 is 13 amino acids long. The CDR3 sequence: CASSLLGHTEAFF. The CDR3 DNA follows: TGCGCCAGCAGCTTGCTCGGGCACACTGAAGCTTTCTTT.

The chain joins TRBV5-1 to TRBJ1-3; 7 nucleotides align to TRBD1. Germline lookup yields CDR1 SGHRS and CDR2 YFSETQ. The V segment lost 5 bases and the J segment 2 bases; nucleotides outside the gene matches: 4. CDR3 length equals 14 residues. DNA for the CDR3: TGCGCCAGCAGGGGGACAGTCGCTGGAAACACCATATATTTT. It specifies CASRGTVAGNTIYF.

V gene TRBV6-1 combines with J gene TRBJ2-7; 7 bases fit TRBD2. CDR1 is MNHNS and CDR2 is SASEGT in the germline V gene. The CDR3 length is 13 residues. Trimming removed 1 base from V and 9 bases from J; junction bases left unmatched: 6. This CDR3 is CASSEGGGYGQYF. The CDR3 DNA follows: TGTGCCAGCAGTGAAGGGGGAGGGTATGGGCAGTACTTC.

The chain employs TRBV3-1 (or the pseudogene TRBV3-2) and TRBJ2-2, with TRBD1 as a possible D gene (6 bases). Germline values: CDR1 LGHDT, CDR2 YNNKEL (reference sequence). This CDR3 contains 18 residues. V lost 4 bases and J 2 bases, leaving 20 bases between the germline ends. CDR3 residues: CASSRYRGAGTNTGELFF. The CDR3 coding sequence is TGTGCCAGCAGCCGCTATAGAGGCGCAGGGACAAACACCGGGGAGCTGTTTTTT.

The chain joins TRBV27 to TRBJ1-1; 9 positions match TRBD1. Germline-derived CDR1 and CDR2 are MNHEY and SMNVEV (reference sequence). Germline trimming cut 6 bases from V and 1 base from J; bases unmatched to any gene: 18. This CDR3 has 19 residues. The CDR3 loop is CASSKTGTGIGRGNTEAFF. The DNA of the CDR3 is TGTGCCAGCAGCAAAACCGGGACAGGGATCGGGCGGGGGAACACTGAAGCTTTCTTT.

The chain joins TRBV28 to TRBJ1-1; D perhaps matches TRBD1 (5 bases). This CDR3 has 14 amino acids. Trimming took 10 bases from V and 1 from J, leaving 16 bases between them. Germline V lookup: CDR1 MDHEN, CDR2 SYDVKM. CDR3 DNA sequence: TGTGCCATCACGGGGGTGGGGCCGAACACTGAAGCTTTCTTT. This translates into CAITGVGPNTEAFF.

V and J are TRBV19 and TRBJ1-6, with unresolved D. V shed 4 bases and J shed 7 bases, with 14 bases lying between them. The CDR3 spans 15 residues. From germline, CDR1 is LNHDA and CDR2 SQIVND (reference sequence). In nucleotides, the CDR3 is TGTGCCAGTAGTAATAGGAGGGTGCTCAATTCACCCCTCCACTTT. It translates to CASSNRRVLNSPLHF. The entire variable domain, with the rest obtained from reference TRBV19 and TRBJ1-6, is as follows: DGGITQSPKYLFRKEGQNVTLSCEQNLNHDAMYWYRQDPGQGLRLIYYSQIVNDFQKGDIAEGYSVSREKKESFPLTVTSAQKNPTAFYLCASSNRRVLNSPLHFGNGTRLTVT.

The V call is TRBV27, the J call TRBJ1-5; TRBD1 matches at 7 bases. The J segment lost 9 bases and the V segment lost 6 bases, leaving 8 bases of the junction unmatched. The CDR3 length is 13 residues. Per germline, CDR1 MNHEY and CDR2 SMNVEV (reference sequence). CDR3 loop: CASSQQGRAPQHF. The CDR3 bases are TGTGCCAGCAGCCAACAGGGGCGGGCGCCCCAGCATTTT.